This TCR beta chain was profiled in a study of vaccination effects on CD4 cells after COVID-19. Study conclusions and caveats: Marked clonal contraction was seen late after vaccination (in both infection- and vaccine-induced clones).

Culture proceeded for nine to eleven days, and CD4+ T cells were then isolated. Of the BNT162b2 and mRNA-1273 vaccines, participants received two doses of one or the other. Vaccine recipients lacked prior SARS-CoV-2 infection and had negative nucleocapsid antibodies. Method: immunoSEQ multiplex PCR; TCRdb's copy keeps in-frame clones and lacks some. Here the sample spans tens of thousands of clones, around 69% being singletons. As to this clone: As yet, its antigen is unknown.

Germline assignment: CDR1 SGHKS and CDR2 YYEKEE (reference sequence). The CDR3 sequence is 15 residues long. Deletions cut 2 bases from V and 1 base from J, with 13 bases between. V and J are TRBV5-5 and TRBJ2-7, with a weak D call TRBD1 (8 bases). Source: CD4+ T cells from PBMCs cultured without peptide, taken after COVID-19 vaccination. This receptor was obtained from a human donor who received a COVID-19 vaccine. For the CDR3, the DNA is TGTGCCAGCAGCTTAGGACAGGGAGGGTCCTACGAGCAGTACTTC. Amino acids: CASSLGQGGSYEQYF. Full variable domain (missing parts from reference TRBV5-5 and TRBJ2-7): DAGVTQSPTHLIKTRGQQVTLRCSPISGHKSVSWYQQVLGQGPQFIFQYYEKEERGRGNFPDRFSARQFPNYSSELNVNALLLGDSALYLCASSLGQGGSYEQYFGPGTRLTVT.